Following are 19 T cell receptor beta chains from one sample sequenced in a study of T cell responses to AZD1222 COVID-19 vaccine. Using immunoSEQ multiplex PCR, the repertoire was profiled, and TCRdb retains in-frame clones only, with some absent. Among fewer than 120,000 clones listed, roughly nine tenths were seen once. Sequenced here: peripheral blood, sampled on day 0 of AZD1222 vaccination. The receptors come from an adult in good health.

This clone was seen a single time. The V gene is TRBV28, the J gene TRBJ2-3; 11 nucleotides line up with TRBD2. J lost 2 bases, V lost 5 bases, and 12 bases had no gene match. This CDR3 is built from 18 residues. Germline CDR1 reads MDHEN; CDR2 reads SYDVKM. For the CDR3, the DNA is TGTGCCAGCAGTACCACCCTGGGACTAGCGGTCTACACAGATACGCAGTATTTT. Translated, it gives CASSTTLGLAVYTDTQYF.

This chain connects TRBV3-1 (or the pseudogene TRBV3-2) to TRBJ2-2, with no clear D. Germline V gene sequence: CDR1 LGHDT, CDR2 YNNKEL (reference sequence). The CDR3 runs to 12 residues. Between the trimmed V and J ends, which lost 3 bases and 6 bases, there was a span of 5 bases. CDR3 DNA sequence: TGTGCCAGCAGCCATAACTCCGGGGAGCTGTTTTTT. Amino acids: CASSHNSGELFF.

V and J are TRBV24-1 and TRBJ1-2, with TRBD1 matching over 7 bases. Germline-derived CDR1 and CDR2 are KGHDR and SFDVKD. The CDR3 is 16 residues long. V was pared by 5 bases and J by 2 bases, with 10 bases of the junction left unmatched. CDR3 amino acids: CATSGAGTAENYGYTF. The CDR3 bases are TGTGCCACCAGTGGGGCCGGGACAGCAGAAAACTATGGCTACACCTTC.

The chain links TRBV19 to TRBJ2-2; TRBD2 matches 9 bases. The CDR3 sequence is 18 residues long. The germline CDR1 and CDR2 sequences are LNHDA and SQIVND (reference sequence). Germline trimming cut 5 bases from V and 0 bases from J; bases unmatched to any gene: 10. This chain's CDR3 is CASSARASGRSNTGELFF. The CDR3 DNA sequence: TGTGCCAGTAGTGCCCGGGCGAGCGGGAGGTCGAACACCGGGGAGCTGTTTTTT.

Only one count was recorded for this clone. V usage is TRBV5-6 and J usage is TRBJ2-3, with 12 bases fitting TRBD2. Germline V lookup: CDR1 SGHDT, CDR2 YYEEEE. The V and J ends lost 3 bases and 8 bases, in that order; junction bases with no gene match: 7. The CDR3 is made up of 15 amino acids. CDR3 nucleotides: TGTGCCAGCAGCTCGGAACTAGCGGGGGGTAGTACGCAGTATTTT. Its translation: CASSSELAGGSTQYF.

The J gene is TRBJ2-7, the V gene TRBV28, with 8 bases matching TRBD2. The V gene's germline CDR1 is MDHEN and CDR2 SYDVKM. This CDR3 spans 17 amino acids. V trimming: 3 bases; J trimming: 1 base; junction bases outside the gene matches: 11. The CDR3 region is CASSLAGSSGSSYEQYF. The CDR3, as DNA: TGTGCCAGCAGTTTGGCGGGCTCCAGCGGGAGTTCCTACGAGCAGTACTTC.

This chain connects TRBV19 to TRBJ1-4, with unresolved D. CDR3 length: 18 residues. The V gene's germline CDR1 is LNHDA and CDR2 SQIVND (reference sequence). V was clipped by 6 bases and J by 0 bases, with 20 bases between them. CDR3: CASRPWTGEFATNEKLFF. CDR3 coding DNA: TGTGCCAGTAGACCCTGGACTGGGGAATTCGCAACTAATGAAAAACTGTTTTTT.

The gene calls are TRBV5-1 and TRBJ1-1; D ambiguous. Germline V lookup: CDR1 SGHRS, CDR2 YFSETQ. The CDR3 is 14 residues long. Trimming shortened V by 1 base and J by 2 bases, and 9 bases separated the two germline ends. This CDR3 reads CASSLRRENTEAFF. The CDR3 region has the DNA TGCGCCAGCAGCTTGAGAAGGGAAAACACTGAAGCTTTCTTT.

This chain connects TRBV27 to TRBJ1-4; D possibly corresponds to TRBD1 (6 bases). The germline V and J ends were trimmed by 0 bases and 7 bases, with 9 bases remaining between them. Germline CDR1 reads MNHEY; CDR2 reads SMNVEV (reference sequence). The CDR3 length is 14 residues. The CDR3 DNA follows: TGTGCCAGCAGTTTATCGTACAGGGCTGAAAAACTGTTTTTT. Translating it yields CASSLSYRAEKLFF.

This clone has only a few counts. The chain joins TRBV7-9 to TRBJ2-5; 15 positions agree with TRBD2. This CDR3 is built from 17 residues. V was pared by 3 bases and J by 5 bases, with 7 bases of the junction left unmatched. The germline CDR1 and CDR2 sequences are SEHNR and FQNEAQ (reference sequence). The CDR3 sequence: CASSLGLAGGGSETQYF. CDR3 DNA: TGTGCCAGCAGCTTGGGACTAGCGGGGGGCGGGAGCGAGACCCAGTACTTC.

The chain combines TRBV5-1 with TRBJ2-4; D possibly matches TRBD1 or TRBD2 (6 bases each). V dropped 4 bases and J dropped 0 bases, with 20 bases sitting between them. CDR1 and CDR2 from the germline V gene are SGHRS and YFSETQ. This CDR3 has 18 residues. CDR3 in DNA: TGCGCCAGCAGCGACAGGACGTGGGGGGAACTAGCCAAAAACATTCAGTACTTC. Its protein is CASSDRTWGELAKNIQYF.

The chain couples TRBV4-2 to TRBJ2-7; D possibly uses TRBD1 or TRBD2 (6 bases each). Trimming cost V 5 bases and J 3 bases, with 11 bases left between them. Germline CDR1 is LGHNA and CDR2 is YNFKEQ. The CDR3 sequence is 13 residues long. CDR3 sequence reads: CASSGGRIYEQYF. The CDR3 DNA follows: TGTGCCAGCAGCGGGGGGCGGATCTACGAGCAGTACTTC.

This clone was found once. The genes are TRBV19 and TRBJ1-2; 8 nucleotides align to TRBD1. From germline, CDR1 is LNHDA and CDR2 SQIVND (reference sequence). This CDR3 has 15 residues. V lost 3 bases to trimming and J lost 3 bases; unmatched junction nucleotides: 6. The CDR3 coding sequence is TGTGCCAGTAGTATTCTCGCAGGGGGCGACTATGGCTACACCTTC. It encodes CASSILAGGDYGYTF.

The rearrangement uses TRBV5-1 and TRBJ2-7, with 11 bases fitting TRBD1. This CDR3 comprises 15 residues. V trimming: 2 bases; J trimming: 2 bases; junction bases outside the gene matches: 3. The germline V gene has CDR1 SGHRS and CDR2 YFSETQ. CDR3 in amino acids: CASSFKGQGAYEQYF. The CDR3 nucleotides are TGCGCCAGCAGCTTTAAGGGACAGGGGGCCTACGAGCAGTACTTC. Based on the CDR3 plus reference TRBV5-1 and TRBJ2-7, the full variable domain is KAGVTQTPRYLIKTRGQQVTLSCSPISGHRSVSWYQQTPGQGLQFLFEYFSETQRNKGNFPGRFSGRQFSNSRSEMNVSTLELGDSALYLCASSFKGQGAYEQYFGPGTRLTVT.

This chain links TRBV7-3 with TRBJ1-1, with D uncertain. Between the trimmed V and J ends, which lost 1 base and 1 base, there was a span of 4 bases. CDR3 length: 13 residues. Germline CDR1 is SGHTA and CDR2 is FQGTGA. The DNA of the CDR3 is TGTGCCAGCAGCTTAATGAAGAACACTGAAGCTTTCTTT. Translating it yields CASSLMKNTEAFF.

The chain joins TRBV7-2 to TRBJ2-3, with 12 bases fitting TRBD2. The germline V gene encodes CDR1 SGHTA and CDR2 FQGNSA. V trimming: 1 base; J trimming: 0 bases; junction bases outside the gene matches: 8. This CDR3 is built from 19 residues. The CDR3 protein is CASSLGGASGRASTDTQYF. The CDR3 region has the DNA TGTGCCAGCAGCTTAGGGGGAGCTAGCGGGAGGGCAAGCACAGATACGCAGTATTTT.

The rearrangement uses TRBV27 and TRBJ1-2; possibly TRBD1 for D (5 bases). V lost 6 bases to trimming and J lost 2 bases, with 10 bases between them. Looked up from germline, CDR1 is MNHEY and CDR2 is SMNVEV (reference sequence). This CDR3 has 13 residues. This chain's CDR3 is CASSVDRNYGYTF. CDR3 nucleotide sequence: TGTGCCAGCAGCGTTGACAGAAACTATGGCTACACCTTC.

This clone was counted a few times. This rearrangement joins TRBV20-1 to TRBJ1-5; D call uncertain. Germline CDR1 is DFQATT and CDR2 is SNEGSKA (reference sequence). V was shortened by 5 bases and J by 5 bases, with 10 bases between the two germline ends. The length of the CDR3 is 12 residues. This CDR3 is CSARGLDQPQHF. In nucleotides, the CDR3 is TGCAGTGCTCGTGGGCTAGATCAGCCCCAGCATTTT.

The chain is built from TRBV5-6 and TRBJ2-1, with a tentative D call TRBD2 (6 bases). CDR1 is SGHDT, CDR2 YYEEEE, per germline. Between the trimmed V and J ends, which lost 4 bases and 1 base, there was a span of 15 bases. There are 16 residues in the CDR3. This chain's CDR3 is CASSLLGRTSYNEQFF. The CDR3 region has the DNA TGTGCCAGCAGCCTACTTGGGAGGACGTCCTACAATGAGCAGTTCTTC.